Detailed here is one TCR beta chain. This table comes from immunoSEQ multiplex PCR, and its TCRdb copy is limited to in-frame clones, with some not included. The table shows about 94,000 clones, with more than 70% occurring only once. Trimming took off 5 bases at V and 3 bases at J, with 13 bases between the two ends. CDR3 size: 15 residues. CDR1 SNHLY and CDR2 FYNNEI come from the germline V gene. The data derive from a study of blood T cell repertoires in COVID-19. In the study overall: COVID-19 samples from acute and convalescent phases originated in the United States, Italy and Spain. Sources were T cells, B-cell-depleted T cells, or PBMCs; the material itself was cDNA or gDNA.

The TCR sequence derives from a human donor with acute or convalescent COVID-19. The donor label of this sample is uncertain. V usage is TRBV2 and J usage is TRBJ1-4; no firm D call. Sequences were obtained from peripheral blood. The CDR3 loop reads CASSKNTRSNEKLFF. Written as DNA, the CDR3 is TGTGCCAGCAGTAAAAACACAAGATCTAATGAAAAACTGTTTTTT.